The clone carrying this T cell receptor beta chain was counted a few times. Original data processing: Scientists estimated how many nucleated cells there were by amplifying reference gene primers. Sequencing used immunoSEQ multiplex PCR; TCRdb keeps in-frame clones, though not all of them. The V and J calls and clone size are taken from that table; D and trimming were inferred from the DNA. Found here are some 150,000 clones, around 83% of them singletons; the top ten hold 7%. The data were obtained in a study of blood T cell repertoires in COVID-19. Background on the study: Samples of COVID-19 (acute and convalescent) were obtained from the United States, Italy and Spain. Sources were T cells, B-cell-depleted T cells, or PBMCs; the material itself was cDNA or gDNA.

The CDR3 has 16 residues. From germline, CDR1 is SEHNR and CDR2 FQNEAQ (reference sequence). Trimming took 6 bases from V and 5 from J, leaving 19 bases between them. V usage is TRBV7-9 and J usage is TRBJ2-2, with unresolved D. This clonotype was obtained from a woman aged 80 or over in a cohort sampled during active or convalescent COVID-19. The sample taken for sequencing was peripheral blood. CDR3 sequence (DNA): TGTGCCAGCAGGTCTGCGACATCCCTCAGAACCGGGGAGCTGTTTTTT. Its translation: CASRSATSLRTGELFF.